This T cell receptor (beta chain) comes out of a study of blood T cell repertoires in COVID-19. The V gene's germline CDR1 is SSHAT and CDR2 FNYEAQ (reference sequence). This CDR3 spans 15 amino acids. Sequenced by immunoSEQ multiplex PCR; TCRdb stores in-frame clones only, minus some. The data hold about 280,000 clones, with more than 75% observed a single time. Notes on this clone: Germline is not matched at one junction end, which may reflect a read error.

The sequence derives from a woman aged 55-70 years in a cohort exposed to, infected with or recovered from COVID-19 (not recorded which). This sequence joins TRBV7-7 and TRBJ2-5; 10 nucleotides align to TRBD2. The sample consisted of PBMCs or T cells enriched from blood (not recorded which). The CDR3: CASSARLAGRETQYF. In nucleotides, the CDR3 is TGTGCTAGCAGCGCCCGACTAGCGGGTAGGGAGACCCAGTACTTC.